These 24 T cell receptor beta chains were sequenced from one sample in a study of shared clonotypes between healthy human individuals. TCRdb keeps only in-frame clones here, not all; method: immunoSEQ multiplex PCR. The repertoire consists of about 2.2 million clones, with roughly 93% occurring once and the leading ten covering more than 1.5%. Naive CD8 populations comprised CD45RO-negative cells positively selected for CCR7, excluding terminally differentiated effector memory CD45RA+ cells. Material for sequencing was naive CD8+ T cells from PBMCs. Receptors originate from a man aged 18 to 29 in good health. Some clones in this sample may be carry-over from other donors' samples.

The rearrangement links TRBV7-9 to TRBJ1-2; 9 bases are shared with TRBD1. The CDR3 extends over 12 amino acids. CDR1 is SEHNR, CDR2 FQNEAQ, per germline (reference sequence). V lost 3 bases to trimming and J lost 10 bases; unmatched junction nucleotides: 3. The CDR3 coding sequence is TGTGCCAGCAGCTTCACAGGGGGCCCCTACACCTTC. Protein: CASSFTGGPYTF.

The rearrangement links TRBV11-2 to TRBJ2-1, with TRBD2 matching 7 bases. CDR1 is SGHAT, CDR2 FQNNGV, per germline. CDR3 length: 15 residues. V gave up 1 base and J gave up 8 bases; unmatched junction bases: 8. Written as DNA, the CDR3 is TGTGCCAGCAGCTTAGGGGTTCGGCGGGAGTATGAGCAGTTCTTC. Its translation: CASSLGVRREYEQFF.

For this clone: This sample also contains other DNA sequences that code for the same CDR3. The chain combines TRBV7-9 with TRBJ2-7, with 11 bases identical to TRBD1. This CDR3 has 14 amino acids. Trimming cost V 5 bases and J 4 bases; bases outside gene matches: 4. CDR1 and CDR2 (germline): SEHNR, FQNEAQ (reference sequence). CDR3 DNA: TGTGCCAGCAGCCCCGGGACAGGGGGTTACGAGCAGTACTTC. It specifies CASSPGTGGYEQYF.

The CDR3 here is CASSSTVAPIDEQFF. In nucleotides, the CDR3 is TGTGCCAGCAGCAGCACCGTGGCCCCAATCGATGAGCAGTTCTTC. J is TRBJ2-1 and V is TRBV27; D gene unclear. This CDR3 comprises 15 residues. Germline lookup yields CDR1 MNHEY and CDR2 SMNVEV (reference sequence). V lost 6 bases and J lost 8, with 20 bases in between.

Only one count was recorded for this clone. The gene calls are TRBV7-9 and TRBJ2-7; 13 nucleotides match TRBD2. The CDR3 covers 15 residues. J gave up 9 bases and V 2 bases, and 7 bases lay outside the gene matches. Germline-derived CDR1 and CDR2 are SEHNR and FQNEAQ (reference sequence). Here the CDR3 reads CASSLRTSGSHGQYF. CDR3 sequence (DNA): TGTGCCAGCAGCTTAAGGACTAGCGGGAGTCACGGGCAGTACTTC.

The chain carries TRBV11-2 and TRBJ1-4; unclear D gene. This CDR3 has 13 residues. V lost 4 bases to trimming and J lost 12 bases, with 15 bases between them. Germline CDR1 is SGHAT and CDR2 is FQNNGV. CDR3 in DNA: TGTGCCAGCAGCTCGACCCTCCCCGGGGAACTGTTTTTT. This translates into CASSSTLPGELFF.

The chain is built from TRBV4-2 and TRBJ1-2, with 8 nucleotides matching TRBD1. The germline gives CDR1 LGHNA, CDR2 YNFKEQ. Trimming at V came to 4 bases and at J to 3 bases, leaving 10 bases not matched to a gene. The CDR3 has 16 residues. The CDR3 spells CASSPAGQGAYYGYTF. The CDR3 DNA sequence: TGTGCCAGCAGCCCTGCCGGCCAGGGGGCCTACTATGGCTACACCTTC.

This sequence joins TRBV5-8 and TRBJ1-5; tentative D call: TRBD1 (6 bases). The V and J ends lost 2 bases and 5 bases respectively, with 11 bases between them. From germline, CDR1 is SGHTS and CDR2 YDEGEE. The length of the CDR3 is 14 residues. The CDR3: CASSFGQPHQPQHF. The CDR3 DNA reads TGTGCCAGCAGCTTCGGACAGCCCCATCAGCCCCAGCATTTT.

The rearrangement uses TRBV11-2 and TRBJ2-7; D gene uncertain. Germline CDR1 reads SGHAT; CDR2 reads FQNNGV. Trimming cost V 5 bases and J 6 bases, with 14 bases left between them. The CDR3 is made up of 13 amino acids. The CDR3 region is CASSRTRASEQYF. CDR3 DNA sequence: TGTGCCAGCAGCCGGACCCGGGCGAGCGAGCAGTACTTC.

This clone was counted a single time. The gene calls are TRBV18 and TRBJ2-7; TRBD2 aligns across 7 bases. The germline V gene encodes CDR1 KGHSH and CDR2 LQKENI. Losses at the gene ends were 2 bases for V and 3 bases for J; bases not matched to a gene: 7. CDR3 length: 15 amino acids. Written as DNA, the CDR3 is TGTGCCAGCTCACCAATGGGAGGGGAAGTCTACGAGCAGTACTTC. Translated: CASSPMGGEVYEQYF.

CDR3 residues: CASRDGRSSYEQYF. In nucleotides, the CDR3 is TGTGCCAGCAGGGACGGACGCAGTTCCTACGAGCAGTACTTC. The J gene is TRBJ2-7, the V gene TRBV2; D remains unclear. V was clipped by 6 bases and J by 1 base, with 13 bases between them. CDR1 and CDR2 from the germline V gene are SNHLY and FYNNEI. The CDR3 consists of 14 residues.

The chain combines TRBV9 with TRBJ2-2; D gene ambiguous. The CDR3 runs 18 residues. Trimming removed 3 bases at V and 7 bases at J, with 25 bases between. The germline CDR1 and CDR2 sequences are SGDLS and YYNGEE. The CDR3 DNA sequence: TGTGCCAGCAGCGCTGAAAACCGGGCAAGAGCTCCCCTCGGGGAGCTGTTTTTT. It yields the protein CASSAENRARAPLGELFF.

The chain couples TRBV28 to TRBJ1-1, with TRBD1 matching 10 bases. The CDR3 spans 20 residues. After removal of 4 bases from V and 5 bases from J, the junction contained 22 bases not matched to a gene. Germline V gene data show CDR1 as MDHEN and CDR2 as SYDVKM. CDR3 region: CASSSILHGQGVISETEAFF. The CDR3 DNA is TGTGCCAGCAGTTCTATCCTACATGGACAGGGGGTAATATCGGAAACTGAAGCTTTCTTT.

This chain links TRBV9 with TRBJ2-2; D is uncertain. The CDR3 contains 14 residues. V lost 0 bases and J lost 5, with 8 bases in between. CDR1 is SGDLS, CDR2 YYNGEE, per germline. The CDR3 sequence is CASSVGAVTGELFF. The CDR3 DNA follows: TGTGCCAGCAGCGTAGGTGCCGTAACCGGGGAGCTGTTTTTT.

The rearrangement uses TRBV2 and TRBJ2-7; D uncertain. Germline lookup yields CDR1 SNHLY and CDR2 FYNNEI. Trimming took 6 bases from V and 4 from J, leaving 13 bases between them. There are 13 residues in the CDR3. CDR3 bases: TGTGCCAGCAGCGATGACGGCCAGTACGAGCAGTACTTC. It yields the protein CASSDDGQYEQYF.

The gene calls are TRBV5-5 and TRBJ2-7, with D unclear. The germline V and J ends were trimmed by 0 bases and 0 bases, with 10 bases remaining between them. Germline loops: CDR1 SGHKS, CDR2 YYEKEE (reference sequence). CDR3 length: 15 amino acids. The CDR3 DNA reads TGTGCCAGCAGCTTGGTGCCAGACGCCTCCTACGAGCAGTACTTC. Translation gives CASSLVPDASYEQYF.

V gene TRBV28 combines with J gene TRBJ2-5; 11 positions match TRBD1. Germline loops: CDR1 MDHEN, CDR2 SYDVKM. The CDR3 extends over 19 amino acids. V was pared by 2 bases and J by 4 bases, with 15 bases of the junction left unmatched. The CDR3 DNA reads as TGTGCCAGCAGTTTACCGGAAACGGACAGGGGGCTCGAGGGAGAGACCCAGTACTTC. This encodes CASSLPETDRGLEGETQYF. The variable domain in full, with the rest retrieved from reference TRBV28 and TRBJ2-5, is DVKVTQSSRYLVKRTGEKVFLECVQDMDHENMFWYRQDPGLGLRLIYFSYDVKMKEKGDIPEGYSVSREKKERFSLILESASTNQTSMYLCASSLPETDRGLEGETQYFGPGTRLLVL.

The chain combines TRBV27 with TRBJ2-7, with D maybe TRBD1 (5 bases). Germline V gene lookup returns CDR1 MNHEY and CDR2 SMNVEV (reference sequence). The germline V and J ends were trimmed by 1 base and 3 bases, with 13 bases remaining between them. The length of the CDR3 is 15 residues. CDR3 in DNA: TGTGCCAGCAGTTTATATGCCCAGGGCTTCTACGAGCAGTACTTC. The encoded protein is CASSLYAQGFYEQYF.

The chain joins TRBV7-2 to TRBJ1-2; 7 bases line up with TRBD1. The CDR3 contains 13 residues. V dropped 3 bases and J dropped 7; count of bases not matched to a gene: 5. In germline, CDR1 is SGHTA, CDR2 FQGNSA. The CDR3 bases are TGTGCCAGCAGCTTTACAGGGGATCCTGGCTACACCTTC. Amino acids: CASSFTGDPGYTF.

This clone has a single count. V and J are TRBV19 and TRBJ1-4; no clear D. In germline, CDR1 is LNHDA, CDR2 SQIVND (reference sequence). This CDR3 has 13 residues. Between the trimmed V and J ends, which lost 4 bases and 8 bases, there was a span of 11 bases. The chain's CDR3 is CASSTAAPEKLFF. For the CDR3, the DNA is TGTGCCAGTAGTACCGCCGCGCCGGAAAAACTGTTTTTT. Looking up the rest from reference TRBV19 and TRBJ1-4 gives the full variable domain: DGGITQSPKYLFRKEGQNVTLSCEQNLNHDAMYWYRQDPGQGLRLIYYSQIVNDFQKGDIAEGYSVSREKKESFPLTVTSAQKNPTAFYLCASSTAAPEKLFFGSGTQLSVL.

Concerning this clone itself: The same CDR3 can be traced to other DNA sequences in this sample. The rearrangement links TRBV6-5 to TRBJ1-1; D is perhaps TRBD1 (5 bases). V dropped 5 bases and J dropped 0 bases, with 7 bases sitting between them. Germline V gene data show CDR1 as MNHEY and CDR2 as SVGAGI. The CDR3 has 13 residues. CDR3 in DNA: TGTGCCAGCAGTCTACAGGTGAACACTGAAGCTTTCTTT. Amino acids: CASSLQVNTEAFF.

The chain joins TRBV18 to TRBJ2-7, with unresolved D. The germline V and J ends were trimmed by 5 bases and 0 bases, with 11 bases remaining between them. This CDR3 is built from 14 residues. Germline V gene data show CDR1 as KGHSH and CDR2 as LQKENI. CDR3 nucleotides: TGTGCCAGCTCATCCTCTAGAGGCTCCTACGAGCAGTACTTC. Encoded protein: CASSSSRGSYEQYF.

The J gene is TRBJ1-2, the V gene TRBV28; D uncertain. The CDR3 extends over 14 amino acids. Germline loops: CDR1 MDHEN, CDR2 SYDVKM. V gave up 6 bases and J gave up 4 bases, with 15 bases separating them. CDR3 nucleotides: TGTGCCAGCAGCCTGGTCGGGAAGCCCTATGGCTACACCTTC. Translating gives CASSLVGKPYGYTF.

The chain carries TRBV4-2 and TRBJ2-7; 8 bases are a match to TRBD1. The junction had 3 bases not matched to a gene; V was cut back by 0 bases and J by 2 bases. Germline V CDR1 and CDR2: LGHNA, YNFKEQ. This CDR3 has 15 residues. The CDR3 nucleotides are TGTGCCAGCAGCCAAGATCCCAGGGGGCCCTACGAGCAGTACTTC. Encoded protein: CASSQDPRGPYEQYF.